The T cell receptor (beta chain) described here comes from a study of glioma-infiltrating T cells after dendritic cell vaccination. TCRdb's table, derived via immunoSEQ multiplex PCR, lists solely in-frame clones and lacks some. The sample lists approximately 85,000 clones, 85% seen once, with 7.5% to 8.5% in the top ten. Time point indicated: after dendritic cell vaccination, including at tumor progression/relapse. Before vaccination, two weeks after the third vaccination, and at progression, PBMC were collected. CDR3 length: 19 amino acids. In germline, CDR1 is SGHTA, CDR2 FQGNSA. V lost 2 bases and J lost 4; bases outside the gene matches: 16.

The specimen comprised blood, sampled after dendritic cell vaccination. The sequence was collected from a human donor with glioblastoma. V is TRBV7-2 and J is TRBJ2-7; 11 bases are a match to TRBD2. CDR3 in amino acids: CASSLFVRSGGAVQYEQYF. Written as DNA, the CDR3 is TGTGCCAGCAGCTTATTCGTTCGTAGCGGGGGGGCTGTTCAGTACGAGCAGTACTTC.